This T cell receptor beta chain was identified in a study of blood T cell repertoires in COVID-19. Study information: Acute and convalescent COVID-19 samples came from the United States, Italy and Spain. Sources were T cells, B-cell-depleted T cells, or PBMCs; the material itself was cDNA or gDNA.

Germline CDR1 reads LNHDA; CDR2 reads SQIVND (reference sequence). The CDR3 extends over 17 amino acids. With 4 bases clipped from V and 7 bases from J, the junction kept 16 bases outside the gene matches. Assay used: immunoSEQ multiplex PCR; TCRdb lists only in-frame clones, some missing. Of 80,000 to 95,000 clones listed, 70% to 90% were seen once; the top ten hold about 25%. The sequenced sample was peripheral blood. The TCR was taken from a man over 45 with active or convalescent COVID-19. The rearrangement links TRBV19 to TRBJ2-4; the match to TRBD1 covers 7 bases. The CDR3 sequence is CASSTGQFGAGGNIQYF. The DNA for the CDR3 is TGTGCCAGTAGTACGGGACAGTTTGGTGCCGGCGGGAACATTCAGTACTTC.